The clone carrying this T cell receptor (beta chain) was found a few times. The antigen is unknown. These data are taken from a study of CD4 T cells in relation to SARS-CoV-2 and coronaviruses. Clones were sequenced by immunoSEQ multiplex PCR, and TCRdb holds only the in-frame ones, with some missing. The sample lists 20,000 to 25,000 clones, roughly 66% seen once, with more than 9.5% in the top ten. CD4+ T cells from unexposed donors were obtained before the COVID-19 pandemic (2011-2018). The cells were cultured for roughly 11 days before CD4+ T cells were isolated. CDR3 length: 14 amino acids. The V end lost 2 bases, the J end lost 4 bases, and 11 bases lay between the germline ends. Germline CDR1 MGHRA, CDR2 YSYEKL.

This chain joins TRBV4-1 and TRBJ1-2, with TRBD1 as a possible D gene (5 bases). The source is a human donor in good health. Sequenced material: CD4+ T cells from PBMCs, cultured in vitro. The CDR3, as DNA: TGCGCCAGCAGCCAACAGGGAAGCGGCTATGGCTACACCTTC. Translated: CASSQQGSGYGYTF.